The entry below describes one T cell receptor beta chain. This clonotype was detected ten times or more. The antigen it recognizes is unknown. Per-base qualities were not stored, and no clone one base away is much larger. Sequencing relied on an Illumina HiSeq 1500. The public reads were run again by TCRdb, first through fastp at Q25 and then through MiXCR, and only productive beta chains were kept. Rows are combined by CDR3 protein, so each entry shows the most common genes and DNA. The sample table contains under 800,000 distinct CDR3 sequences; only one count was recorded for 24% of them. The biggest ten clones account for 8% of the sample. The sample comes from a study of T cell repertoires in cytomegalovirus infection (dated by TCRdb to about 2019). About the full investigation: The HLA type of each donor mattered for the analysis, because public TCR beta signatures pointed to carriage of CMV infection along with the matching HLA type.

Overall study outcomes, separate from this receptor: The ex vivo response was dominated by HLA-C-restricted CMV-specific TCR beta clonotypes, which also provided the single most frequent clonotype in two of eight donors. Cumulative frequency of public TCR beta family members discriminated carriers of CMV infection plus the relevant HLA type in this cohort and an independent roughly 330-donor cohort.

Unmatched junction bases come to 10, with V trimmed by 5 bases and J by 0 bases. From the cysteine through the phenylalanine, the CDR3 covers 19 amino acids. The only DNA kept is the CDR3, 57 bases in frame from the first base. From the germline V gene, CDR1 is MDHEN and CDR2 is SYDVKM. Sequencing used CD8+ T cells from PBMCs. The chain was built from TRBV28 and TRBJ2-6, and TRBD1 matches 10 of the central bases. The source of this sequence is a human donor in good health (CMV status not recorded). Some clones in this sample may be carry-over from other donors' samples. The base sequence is TGTGCCAGCAGTCTCGGGACAGGGGCCATCAGCTCTGGGGCCAACGTCCTGACTTTC. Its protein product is CASSLGTGAISSGANVLTF.